This is a list of T cell receptor beta chains from one sample in a study of CD8+CD57+ T cells in acquired aplastic anemia. TCRdb re-called the reads with MiXCR, one entry per CDR3 protein. This table has fewer than 300,000 distinct CDR3 sequences, 82% appearing once. The sample taken for sequencing was sorted CD4+, CD8+, or CD8+CD57+ T cells (not recorded which) from PBMCs. The source of these receptors is a human donor with aplastic anemia. The CDR3 runs from the conserved cysteine through the conserved F or W.

>15|TRBJ2-1|TRBV7-9
CASSLGQSPSNQQFF
>12|TRBJ1-1|TRBV25-1
CASSVQNTEAFF
>15|TRBJ1-1|TRBV7-6
CASSLAHGTKDAHFF
>13|TRBJ1-2|TRBV7-2
CASSLAVARGTQF
>14|.|TRBV15
CATSVRGLAYKQYF
>14|TRBJ2-3|TRBV7-8
CASSPARATDTQYF
>18|TRBJ2-3|TRBV7-6
CASSSELAGGPGTDTQYF
>15|TRBJ1-2|TRBV7-9
CASSPPLVGNYGYTF
>15|TRBJ2-2|TRBV11-3
CASSRGGPNTGELFF
>16|TRBJ1-1|TRBV24-1
CATSDSGQGSITETFF
>13|TRBJ2-1|TRBV7-9
CASSDGRMYEQFF
>14|TRBJ2-3|TRBV7-2
CASSLDGAQQYDDF
>16|TRBJ1-1|TRBV7-9
CASSLAGSYGANVAFF
>16|TRBJ2-6|TRBV5-1
CASSLPDSHGANVLTF
>15|TRBJ2-1|TRBV5-6
CASSPVGETYNEQFF
>15|TRBJ2-1|TRBV7-3
CASSMSGGAIDEQFF
>14|TRBJ2-3|TRBV14
CASRKVGTEAFLYF
>16|TRBJ2-7|TRBV25-1
CASSTQLAGRPYEQYF
>10|TRBJ2-5|TRBV20-1
CSGGQETQYF
>14|TRBJ2-3|TRBV9
CASSVAGLNTEAYF
>12|TRBJ1-5|TRBV24-1
CATSGENQPQHF
>14|TRBJ1-2|TRBV7-2
CASSLGFSTYGYTF
>14|TRBJ2-3|TRBV7-9
CASSFNSLYGSTFF
>15|TRBJ2-7|TRBV11-1
CASSFPVTGRYEQYF
>14|TRBJ2-1|TRBV2
CASSPTWFYHEQFF
>14|TRBJ2-5|TRBV9
CASSGPSAGGIENF
>16|TRBJ2-1|TRBV7-8
CASSFEGGPDRHDQFF
>14|TRBJ2-5|TRBV7-6
CASSTGRGHSPQYF
>14|TRBJ1-2|TRBV5-1
CASSLMGEGGGYTF
>14|TRBJ2-3|TRBV7-8
CASSFAPGPTAQYF
>13|TRBJ2-1|TRBV12-3/TRBV12-4
CASRHGRAGSLAF
>16|TRBJ1-3|TRBV5-8
CASRWDSPRDGNTIYF
>15|TRBJ2-3|TRBV9
CASRAAGNGKDTQYF
>16|TRBJ2-3|TRBV9
CASSVGGQRSTDTQYF
>17|TRBJ2-7|TRBV11-1
CASSFQRSGGASYEQYF
>14|TRBJ2-7|TRBV11-3
CASSLDLLAYEQYF
>17|TRBJ2-3|TRBV15
CATSRTFGQLITDTQYF
>11|TRBJ1-1|TRBV20-1
CSARAMATPFF
>13|.|TRBV2
CASGDGGADGQYF
>15|TRBJ1-1|TRBV9
CASSLDLDTRTDAFF